Listed below are T cell receptor beta chains from one sample, sequenced in a study of OX40 agonist ivuxolimab in advanced cancers. Some clones are missing from TCRdb's copy, which holds only in-frame ones; the method was immunoSEQ multiplex PCR. The data show 50,000 to 65,000 clones, over 80% seen once. The sample here was CD4+ or CD8+ T cells sorted from blood, taken in a trial of the OX40 agonist ivuxolimab. These receptors all come from an adult with an advanced solid tumor such as melanoma, head and neck, liver or kidney cancer. Each CDR3 is given with its conserved first and last residue. The size of a clone is reported for some rows only, either as once, few or many, or as a class for expanded clones.

>TRBV7-9|-|TRBJ2-5
CASSFIQNGTETQYF
>TRBV19|-|TRBJ1-1
CASSTRQNTEAFF
>TRBV13|-|TRBJ2-1
CASSPGVGEQFF
>TRBV10-3|-|TRBJ2-7
CAISAGQSYEQYF
>TRBV19|-|TRBJ2-7
CASSVTSGTYEQYF
>TRBV2|-|TRBJ2-3
CASTQGLAGLTDTQYF
>TRBV9|few|TRBJ1-1
CASSPRGRGNTEAFF
>TRBV18|-|TRBJ1-1
CASSLRNTEAFF
>TRBV6-1|-|TRBJ1-3
CASSATGWGNTIYF
>TRBV19|-|TRBJ1-1
CASSRQGGTEAFF
>TRBV10-2|-|TRBJ2-2
CASSDKARQGNTGELFF
>TRBV27|-|TRBJ2-7
CASSRLTSGGYEQYF
>TRBV5-4|-|TRBJ2-3
CASSLDKGDTQYF
>TRBV6-1|-|TRBJ2-2
CASSLGRFWELFF
>TRBV30|once|TRBJ1-2
CAWSVVTYGYTF
>TRBV28|-|TRBJ2-7
CASSLTTGGQYF
>TRBV6-1|-|TRBJ2-3
CASSEVAGLTDTQYF
>TRBV2|-|TRBJ2-7
CASSPLGAYEQYF
>TRBV9|-|TRBJ2-1
CASSPAGGSNEQFF
>TRBV20-1|few|TRBJ1-5
CSAVESRAQHF
>TRBV10-3|-|TRBJ1-1
CAISGQLNTEAFF
>TRBV5-1|-|TRBJ1-1
CASSLDGLSTEAFF
>TRBV10-3|-|TRBJ1-1
CAISESPGALNTEAFF
>TRBV7-3|-|TRBJ2-5
CASSFQGSGMETQYF
>TRBV7-8|once|TRBJ2-2
CASSTFPGTDSGELFF
>TRBV7-9|-|TRBJ2-1
CASSPMTSGSYNEQFF
>TRBV18|-|TRBJ2-5
CASSPRQGENEETQYF
>TRBV30|-|TRBJ1-3
CAWSVTGTGNTIYF
>TRBV5-5|-|TRBJ1-5
CASSPQGVNQPQHF
>TRBV6-1|-|TRBJ1-1
CASSESIGGTEAFF
>TRBV15|-|TRBJ1-1
CATSRGDRGMNTEAFF
>TRBV5-1|once|TRBJ2-5
CASSYQGLQETQYF
>TRBV19|-|TRBJ1-5
CASSRTGVGQPQHF
>TRBV19|few|TRBJ2-7
CASTAGTGGSYEQYF
>TRBV2|-|TRBJ1-2
CASEIGGNYGYTF
>TRBV5-1|-|TRBJ2-7
CASSPGQGLYEQYF
>TRBV25-1|-|TRBJ2-1
CASSEFGGREQFF
>TRBV10-2|-|TRBJ2-1
CASSADSSGGAWEQFF
>TRBV19|-|TRBJ2-5
CASSWTGMGETQYF
>TRBV7-9|once|TRBJ2-3
CASSFDGPIPSPYF
>TRBV27|-|TRBJ2-2
CASSLSGTAGGELFF
>TRBV11-2|-|TRBJ1-5
CASSTTGGNQPQHF
>TRBV27|-|TRBJ1-1
CASSLSRRGNEAFF
>TRBV19|-|TRBJ1-5
CASSQDGTDNQPQHF